These 21 T cell receptor beta chains originate from one sample sequenced in a study of blood T cell repertoires in COVID-19. TCRdb's copy holds only in-frame clones and misses some; the assay was immunoSEQ multiplex PCR. The repertoire holds about 81,000 clones, under 90% seen once, with approximately 14% in the top ten. Sequencing was done on a sample of peripheral blood. Source of these receptors: a woman aged 70-85 years with acute or convalescent COVID-19.

The chain employs TRBV10-3 and TRBJ2-3; the match to TRBD1 covers 11 bases. The CDR3 is made up of 15 amino acids. Germline loops: CDR1 ENHRY, CDR2 SYGVKD. Germline trimming cut 4 bases from V and 5 bases from J; bases unmatched to any gene: 5. Here the CDR3 reads CAISVGQGAGDTQYF. The CDR3 DNA follows: TGTGCCATCAGTGTAGGACAGGGGGCAGGAGATACGCAGTATTTT.

This clone turned up a few times. The V gene is TRBV7-2, the J gene TRBJ2-1; the D gene is possibly TRBD2 (5 bases). The V end lost 1 base, the J end lost 9 bases, and 10 bases lay between the germline ends. The CDR3 spans 13 residues. Germline V CDR1 and CDR2: SGHTA, FQGNSA. The CDR3 loop is CASSLVRESEQFF. The DNA for the CDR3 is TGTGCCAGCAGCTTAGTAAGGGAGAGTGAGCAGTTCTTC.

The chain links TRBV4-3 to TRBJ1-2, with 7 bases identical to TRBD1. This CDR3 is 14 amino acids long. V was clipped by 1 base and J by 2 bases; unmatched bases: 1. The V gene's germline CDR1 is LGHNA and CDR2 YSLEER. The CDR3 region has the DNA TGCGCCAGCAGCCAAGGGACAGGCAACTATGGCTACACCTTC. This codes for CASSQGTGNYGYTF.

The V call is TRBV11-3, the J call TRBJ2-3; 7 nucleotides agree with TRBD2. In germline, CDR1 is SGHNT, CDR2 YENEEA. Trimming at V came to 2 bases and at J to 4 bases, leaving 9 bases not matched to a gene. CDR3 size: 16 residues. CDR3 coding DNA: TGTGCCAGCAGCTTAAATTGGGGCGGGAGAGCAGATACGCAGTATTTT. Amino acids: CASSLNWGGRADTQYF.

In this sample, this clone turned up a few times. The chain is built from TRBV28 and TRBJ2-7, with D unresolved. V was trimmed by 4 bases and J by 2 bases, leaving 9 bases between them. The CDR3 has 13 amino acids. Germline V CDR1 and CDR2: MDHEN, SYDVKM. DNA for the CDR3: TGTGCCAGCAGTTCTCCAGATACCTACGAGCAGTACGTC. It encodes CASSSPDTYEQYV.

This chain connects TRBV28 to TRBJ1-4, with D perhaps TRBD1 (6 bases). Germline loops: CDR1 MDHEN, CDR2 SYDVKM. Trimming pared 3 bases from V and 5 bases from J, leaving 10 bases between. This CDR3 region has 14 residues. The DNA of the CDR3 is TGTGCCAGCAGTTTCCACAGGGCCAATGAAAAACTGTTTTTT. Its protein is CASSFHRANEKLFF.

This chain joins TRBV5-6 and TRBJ2-7; D uncertain. Trimming pared 4 bases from V and 2 bases from J, leaving 7 bases between. The CDR3 extends over 12 amino acids. Germline V gene sequence: CDR1 SGHDT, CDR2 YYEEEE. CDR3 bases: TGTGCCAGCAGCAGCACCCCCTACGAGCAGTACGTC. Translation: CASSSTPYEQYV.

The chain couples TRBV19 to TRBJ2-2; 7 bases are shared with TRBD1. CDR3 length equals 14 residues. Germline values: CDR1 LNHDA, CDR2 SQIVND (reference sequence). V lost 9 bases and J lost 1; bases outside the gene matches: 5. The DNA for the CDR3 is TGTGCCAGCCGGGACAGAAAGAACACCGGGGAGCTGTTTTTT. This sequence encodes CASRDRKNTGELFF.

This chain links TRBV10-2 with TRBJ1-1, with 7 bases identical to TRBD1. The CDR3 loop spans 12 amino acids. Germline V gives CDR1 WSHSY, CDR2 SAAADI. J was trimmed by 5 bases and V by 6 bases; bases with no gene match: 3. This chain's CDR3 is CASSGQETEAFF. CDR3 coding DNA: TGCGCCAGCAGCGGACAGGAGACTGAAGCTTTCTTT.

CDR3 loop: CASSRQTGGHSSYEQYV. The CDR3, as DNA: TGTGCCAGCAGCCGCCAAACAGGGGGCCACAGCTCCTACGAGCAGTACGTC. This chain links TRBV11-2 with TRBJ2-7; 9 nucleotides match TRBD1. The V gene's germline CDR1 is SGHAT and CDR2 FQNNGV. The junction had 11 bases not matched to a gene; V was cut back by 5 bases and J by 0 bases. The CDR3 has 17 residues.

Remarks on this clone: Other DNA sequences in this sample translate to the same CDR3. The V and J genes are TRBV5-1 and TRBJ2-1, with 8 bases matching TRBD1. The V segment lost 4 bases and the J segment 2 bases; nucleotides outside the gene matches: 5. Germline CDR1 and CDR2: SGHRS and YFSETQ. This CDR3 region has 15 residues. Here the CDR3 reads CASSLGQGPYNEQFF. CDR3 coding DNA: TGCGCCAGCAGCCTCGGACAGGGACCCTACAATGAGCAGTTCTTC.

The chain is built from TRBV27 and TRBJ2-7; the match to TRBD2 covers 10 bases. Per germline, CDR1 MNHEY and CDR2 SMNVEV (reference sequence). The V and J ends lost 5 bases and 7 bases, in that order; junction bases with no gene match: 5. The CDR3 loop spans 13 amino acids. CDR3 in amino acids: CASSLAGVGEQYV. CDR3 in DNA: TGTGCCAGCAGTCTAGCGGGAGTAGGAGAGCAGTACGTC.

This sequence joins TRBV28 and TRBJ1-2, with D unresolved. CDR1 and CDR2 from the germline V gene are MDHEN and SYDVKM. The germline V and J ends were trimmed by 5 bases and 4 bases, with 5 bases remaining between them. CDR3 length: 11 residues. CDR3 sequence reads: CASSRGYGYTF. DNA for the CDR3: TGTGCCAGCAGTAGAGGCTATGGCTACACCTTC.

The rearrangement links TRBV28 to TRBJ1-2; D gene uncertain. Trimming shortened V by 11 bases and J by 8 bases, and 21 bases separated the two germline ends. The CDR3 runs to 13 residues. Looked up from germline, CDR1 is MDHEN and CDR2 is SYDVKM. CDR3 sequence reads: CAYYEGGRGGYTF. The DNA for the CDR3 is TGTGCCTATTACGAGGGTGGCCGCGGAGGCTACACCTTC.

This rearrangement joins TRBV27 to TRBJ2-2; 7 bases are shared with TRBD1. V lost 1 base, J lost 6 bases, and 11 bases stayed unmatched. Germline V lookup: CDR1 MNHEY, CDR2 SMNVEV (reference sequence). The CDR3 contains 17 residues. CDR3 DNA sequence: TGTGCCAGCAGTTTATTCTCTGATAGACAGGGACCCGGGGAGCTGTTTTTT. Translating gives CASSLFSDRQGPGELFF.

This clone appeared a few times. The chain recombines TRBV12-3 or TRBV12-4 with TRBJ1-2; D unclear. This CDR3 spans 12 amino acids. V lost 1 base to trimming and J lost 4 bases, with 4 bases between them. The CDR3 DNA is TGTGCCAGCAGTTTAGATCGCTATGGCTACACCTTC. This sequence encodes CASSLDRYGYTF.

V usage is TRBV7-9 and J usage is TRBJ2-3, with a possible D match to TRBD2 (5 bases). With 4 bases removed from V and 4 bases from J, the gap between germline ends came to 9 bases. CDR1 is SEHNR and CDR2 is FQNEAQ in the germline V gene (reference sequence). The CDR3 consists of 13 residues. In nucleotides, the CDR3 is TGTGCCAGCAGCTGGACTTTTTCAGATACGCAGTATTTT. Translating it yields CASSWTFSDTQYF.

The V and J genes are TRBV5-4 and TRBJ1-4; TRBD1 agrees at 9 bases. J gave up 8 bases and V 3 bases, and 8 bases lay outside the gene matches. Germline CDR1 is SGHNT and CDR2 is YYREEE (reference sequence). The CDR3 consists of 15 residues. The CDR3 protein is CASSSQTGGAEKLFF. The CDR3 coding sequence is TGTGCCAGCAGCTCGCAAACAGGGGGCGCGGAAAAACTGTTTTTT.

The rearrangement uses TRBV4-3 and TRBJ2-6; 8 nucleotides match TRBD1. The V segment lost 3 bases and the J segment 1 base; nucleotides outside the gene matches: 8. CDR1 and CDR2 (germline): LGHNA, YSLEER. The CDR3 is 18 amino acids. The CDR3 region has the DNA TGCGCCAGCAGCCACGGACAGGGCAAACTTTCTGGGGCCAACGTCCTGACTTTC. Amino acids: CASSHGQGKLSGANVLTF.

The rearrangement uses TRBV4-2 and TRBJ2-1; possibly TRBD1 for D (5 bases). The CDR3 covers 17 residues. In germline, CDR1 is LGHNA, CDR2 YNFKEQ. V was trimmed by 4 bases and J by 0 bases, leaving 16 bases between them. Here the CDR3 reads CASSPLGALSSYNEQFF. The CDR3 region has the DNA TGTGCCAGCAGCCCCCTTGGGGCCCTAAGCTCCTACAATGAGCAGTTCTTC.

CDR3 in DNA: TGTGCCAGTAGTCCGGCTAGTAACAATGAGCAGTTCTTC. Translation gives CASSPASNNEQFF. The chain employs TRBV19 and TRBJ2-1; D call uncertain. The CDR3 totals 13 residues. Trimming removed 5 bases from V and 5 bases from J, with 10 bases in between. Germline V lookup: CDR1 LNHDA, CDR2 SQIVND (reference sequence).